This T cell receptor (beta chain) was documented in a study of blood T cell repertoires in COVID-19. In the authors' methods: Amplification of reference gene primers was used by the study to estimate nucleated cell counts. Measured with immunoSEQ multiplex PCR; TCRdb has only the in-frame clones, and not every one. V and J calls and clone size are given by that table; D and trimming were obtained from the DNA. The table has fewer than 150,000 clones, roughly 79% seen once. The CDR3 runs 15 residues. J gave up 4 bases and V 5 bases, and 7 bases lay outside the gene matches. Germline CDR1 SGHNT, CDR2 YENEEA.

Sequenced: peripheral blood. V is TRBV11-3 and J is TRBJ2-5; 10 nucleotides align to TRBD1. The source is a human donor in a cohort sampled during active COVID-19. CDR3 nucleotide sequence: TGTGCCAGCAGCGCCGGGACAGGGGTATCAGAGACCCAGTACTTC. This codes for CASSAGTGVSETQYF.